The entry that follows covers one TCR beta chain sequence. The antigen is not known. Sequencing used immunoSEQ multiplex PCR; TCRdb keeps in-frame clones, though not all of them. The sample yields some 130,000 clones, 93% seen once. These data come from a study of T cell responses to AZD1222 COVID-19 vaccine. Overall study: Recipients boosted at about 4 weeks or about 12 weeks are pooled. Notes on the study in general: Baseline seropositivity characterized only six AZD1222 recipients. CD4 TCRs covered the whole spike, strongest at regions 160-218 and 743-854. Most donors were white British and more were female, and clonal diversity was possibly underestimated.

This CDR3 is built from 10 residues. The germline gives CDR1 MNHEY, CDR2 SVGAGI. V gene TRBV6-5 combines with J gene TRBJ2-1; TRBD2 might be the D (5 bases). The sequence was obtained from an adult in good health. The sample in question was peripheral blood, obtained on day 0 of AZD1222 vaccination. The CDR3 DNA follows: TGTTGCTGCCGGGGCAATGAGCAGTTCTTC. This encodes CCCRGNEQFF.